This T cell receptor beta chain comes out of a study of cytomegalovirus exposure and HLA in healthy donors. Study conclusions and caveats: 87-base-pair reads could not separate some V segments, including TRBV6-2 and TRBV6-3.

For this clone: Its target is unknown.

The PCR used 60 Vbeta and 13 Jbeta primers. The data were produced by immunoSEQ multiplex PCR, yet TCRdb's version contains in-frame clones alone and is incomplete. This sample has 95,000 to 100,000 clones, with less than 80% found just once. V lost 2 bases and J lost 6, with 11 bases in between. Germline V gives CDR1 GTSNPN, CDR2 SVGIG (reference sequence). The CDR3 covers 14 residues. The TCR was taken from a man aged 35 to 55 in good health and CMV-seronegative. The chain joins TRBV30 to TRBJ1-6, with D possibly TRBD1 on 5 matching bases. Sequenced material: PBMCs. The CDR3 DNA sequence: TGTGCCTGGAGTACAGGAGAGATTAATTCACCCCTCCACTTT. It yields the protein CAWSTGEINSPLHF. Filled out from reference TRBV30 and TRBJ1-6, the complete variable domain reads SQTIHQWPATLVQPVGSPLSLECTVEGTSNPNLYWYRQAAGRGLQLLFYSVGIGQISSEVPQNLSASRPQDRQFILSSKKLLLSDSGFYLCAWSTGEINSPLHFGNGTRLTVT.